Below are 5 T cell receptor beta chains sequenced from a single sample in a study of cytomegalovirus exposure and HLA in healthy donors. Both 60 Vbeta primers and 13 Jbeta primers went into the PCR. The assay was immunoSEQ multiplex PCR, and TCRdb's table has in-frame clones only and misses some. The data hold 150,000 to 180,000 clones, with approximately 80% observed a single time. The sequencing sample was made of PBMCs. Every receptor here comes from a middle-aged woman in good health and CMV-seronegative.

This chain connects TRBV27 to TRBJ2-5, with 13 nucleotides matching TRBD2. The junction had 14 bases not matched to a gene; V was cut back by 8 bases and J by 5 bases. The CDR3 is made up of 17 amino acids. Germline lookup yields CDR1 MNHEY and CDR2 SMNVEV (reference sequence). This chain's CDR3 is CASSPGWTSGGEETQYF. The CDR3 DNA is TGTGCCAGCTCCCCCGGGTGGACTAGCGGGGGTGAGGAGACCCAGTACTTC.

This clone was counted only a few times. This chain links TRBV10-3 with TRBJ1-2, with a possible D match to TRBD1 (6 bases). Germline V CDR1 and CDR2: ENHRY, SYGVKD. CDR3 size: 13 residues. Trimming left V 5 bases short and J 8 bases short, with 15 bases between. The CDR3 DNA reads as TGTGCCATCAGTCCAGGGGCAGCGGAGGGCTACACCTTC. This gives the protein CAISPGAAEGYTF.

The chain combines TRBV28 with TRBJ1-5; maybe TRBD1 (5 bases). There are 13 residues in the CDR3. Germline V gene lookup returns CDR1 MDHEN and CDR2 SYDVKM. Trimming took off 10 bases at V and 7 bases at J, with 17 bases between the two ends. The CDR3 bases are TGTGCCACCGACTGGGGGGGGGAGCAGCCCCAGCATTTT. The encoded protein is CATDWGGEQPQHF.

In DNA form, the CDR3 reads TGTGCCAGCACGGTTTGGGACAGCCAAGAGACCCAGTACTTC. Its translation: CASTVWDSQETQYF. The J gene is TRBJ2-5, the V gene TRBV6-1; 7 bases fit TRBD1. Germline V CDR1 and CDR2: MNHNS, SASEGT. The CDR3 runs 14 residues. V was pared by 7 bases and J by 1 base, with 6 bases of the junction left unmatched.

This clone was counted only a few times. V usage is TRBV4-1 and J usage is TRBJ1-5; 7 nucleotides align to TRBD1. The germline V gene has CDR1 MGHRA and CDR2 YSYEKL. Trimming at V came to 1 base and at J to 6 bases, leaving 6 bases not matched to a gene. There are 15 residues in the CDR3. This CDR3 reads CASSQGQGRGQPQHF. Here the CDR3 DNA reads TGCGCCAGCAGCCAAGGACAGGGTCGGGGTCAGCCCCAGCATTTT.